This T cell receptor (beta chain) was recovered during a study of CD8 T cells in Susac syndrome. The authors reverse transcribed about 0.45 to 1 ug RNA with random hexamers. An immunoSEQ multiplex PCR generated amplified TCR beta CDR3 products spanning 54 Vbeta and 13 Jbeta. TCRdb recomputed calls from the immunoSEQ multiplex PCR reads with MiXCR, one row per CDR3 protein. The sample records 150,000 to 250,000 distinct CDR3 sequences, nearly 95% being singletons. Trimming at V came to 5 bases and at J to 0 bases, leaving 8 bases not matched to a gene. Germline V CDR1 and CDR2: DFQATT, SNEGSKA (reference sequence). This CDR3 contains 16 residues. The multiple sclerosis controls consisted of treatment-naive patients with relapsing-remitting disease, either stable or active.

The chain is built from TRBV20-1 and TRBJ2-1; 9 nucleotides align to TRBD2. The sequenced material came from CD4+ T cells from PBMCs. This clonotype was obtained from a human donor with multiple sclerosis. CDR3 sequence (DNA): TGCAGTGCTCCTGACAGACTAGCGGACTCCTACAATGAGCAGTTCTTC. It is translated as CSAPDRLADSYNEQFF.